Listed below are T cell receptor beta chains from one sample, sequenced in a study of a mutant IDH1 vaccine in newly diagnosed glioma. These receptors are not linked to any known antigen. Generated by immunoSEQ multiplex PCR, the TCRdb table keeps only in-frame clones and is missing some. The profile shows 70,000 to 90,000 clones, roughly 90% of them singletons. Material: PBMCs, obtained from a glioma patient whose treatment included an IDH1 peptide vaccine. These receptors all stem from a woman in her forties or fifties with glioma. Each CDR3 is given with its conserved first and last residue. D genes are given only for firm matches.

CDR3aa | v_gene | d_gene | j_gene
CASSIPQGQPQHF | TRBV28 | NA | TRBJ1-5
CASSRGTGVGETQYF | TRBV19 | TRBD1 | TRBJ2-5
CASSQEGTGYNTEAFF | TRBV4-2 | TRBD1 | TRBJ1-1
CSVERPGQGDEQYF | TRBV29-1 | TRBD1 | TRBJ2-7
CASSFTSSGNTIYF | TRBV25-1 | NA | TRBJ1-3
CASSQVTGNTEAFF | TRBV4-1 | NA | TRBJ1-1
CASSLGDTLNTEAFF | TRBV5-6 | NA | TRBJ1-1
CASSQPGLAGSLSYEQYF | TRBV4-1 | TRBD2 | TRBJ2-7
CASSDAYNEQFF | TRBV5-1 | NA | TRBJ2-1
CSVDGLGGGETQYF | TRBV29-1 | NA | TRBJ2-5
CASSPRDSAYEQYF | TRBV7-9 | TRBD1 | TRBJ2-7
CASSQGGFQNTEAFF | TRBV6-1 | NA | TRBJ1-1
CASTPSASEQYF | TRBV7-9 | NA | TRBJ2-7
CASWRALTVAGELFF | TRBV6-1 | NA | TRBJ2-2
CASSGGVYNEQFF | TRBV4-1 | NA | TRBJ2-1
CASSPGGTEAFF | TRBV6-6 | TRBD1 | TRBJ1-1
CASSYPAGGRAGEQYF | TRBV28 | NA | TRBJ2-7
CASTRQGTDEQFF | TRBV6-5 | TRBD1 | TRBJ2-1
CASSPDRGGSWNTEAFF | TRBV5-8 | NA | TRBJ1-1
CASSLGTSWAKNIQYF | TRBV5-8 | TRBD2 | TRBJ2-4
CASSPLAGGINEQFF | TRBV11-2 | TRBD2 | TRBJ2-1
CASSLQGPLHF | TRBV7-9 | NA | TRBJ1-6
CSDSRLYGYTF | TRBV20-1 | NA | TRBJ1-2
CASSLRAPVYEQYF | TRBV27 | NA | TRBJ2-7
CASAGAGLAGDNEQFF | TRBV28 | TRBD2 | TRBJ2-1
CASSSGTEEQYF | TRBV9 | TRBD1 | TRBJ2-7
CAWNLREGEKLFF | TRBV30 | NA | TRBJ1-4
CASSNPTGEQFF | TRBV7-3 | NA | TRBJ2-1
CASSLGQNYGYTF | TRBV28 | TRBD1 | TRBJ1-2
CASSFELRDNEQYF | TRBV28 | NA | TRBJ2-7
CASGPRNTEAFF | TRBV25-1 | NA | TRBJ1-1
CASSPRAEETQYF | TRBV6-1 | NA | TRBJ2-5
CASRTENYEQYF | TRBV6-6 | NA | TRBJ2-7
CASSTMTSGRYEQYF | TRBV19 | TRBD2 | TRBJ2-7
CASSSPGRDEKLFF | TRBV6-1 | NA | TRBJ1-4
CAISEGVNSPLHF | TRBV10-3 | NA | TRBJ1-6
CASSQDRRDRELFF | TRBV4-2 | NA | TRBJ2-2
CASTVDRGATEAFF | TRBV7-3 | TRBD1 | TRBJ1-1
CASSPAAAYNEQFF | TRBV18 | NA | TRBJ2-1
CASTGQGGQETQYF | TRBV2 | NA | TRBJ2-5
CASSSIAGDTQYF | TRBV5-4 | NA | TRBJ2-3
CASSLRTGVHEQYF | TRBV5-5 | TRBD1 | TRBJ2-7
CASSPGLATTDTQYF | TRBV11-1 | TRBD2 | TRBJ2-3
CASSFRTSASIYNEQFF | TRBV9 | TRBD2 | TRBJ2-1
CASSGGRRETQYF | TRBV27 | NA | TRBJ2-5
CASSGTGWNTGELFF | TRBV10-2 | TRBD1 | TRBJ2-2
CASSPGSGTQYF | TRBV5-5 | NA | TRBJ2-3